What follows are 15 T cell receptor beta chains derived from one specimen sequenced in a study of T cell responses to AZD1222 COVID-19 vaccine. The repertoire was sequenced with immunoSEQ multiplex PCR; TCRdb's copy has only in-frame clones and lacks some. The data hold roughly 80,000 clones, with over 80% observed a single time. This material consisted of peripheral blood, taken on day 0 of MenACWY control vaccination. The receptors derive from an adult in good health.

V is TRBV9 and J is TRBJ2-3; D call uncertain. The V gene lost 0 bases and the J gene lost 4 bases, with 6 bases spanning the gap. CDR1 is SGDLS and CDR2 is YYNGEE in the germline V gene. CDR3 length equals 13 residues. The CDR3: CASSVGSPDTQYF. The CDR3 DNA is TGTGCCAGCAGCGTAGGTAGCCCAGATACGCAGTATTTT.

The chain carries TRBV30 and TRBJ2-6; no clear D. CDR3 length: 13 residues. Trimming took off 3 bases at V and 3 bases at J, with 6 bases between the two ends. Germline assignment: CDR1 GTSNPN and CDR2 SVGIG (reference sequence). The CDR3 loop is CAWSAFGANVLTF. In DNA form, the CDR3 reads TGTGCCTGGAGCGCCTTTGGGGCCAACGTCCTGACTTTC.

V gene TRBV21-1 combines with J gene TRBJ2-3; TRBD2, the D gene given by the table, was not confirmed from the DNA. TRBV21-1 constitutes a pseudogene. The CDR3 runs 12 residues. The CDR3 reads CASSKAGGTQYF. The CDR3 bases are TGTGCCAGCAGCAAAGCGGGGGGTACGCAGTATTTT.

This chain uses TRBV4-3 with TRBJ2-1, with no clear D. Trimming took off 5 bases at V and 8 bases at J, with 22 bases between the two ends. The germline CDR1 and CDR2 sequences are LGHNA and YSLEER. The CDR3 totals 16 residues. CDR3 bases: TGCGCCAGCAGCTTCCGGACCTCACCCGACCCACATGAGCAGTTCTTC. Its translation is CASSFRTSPDPHEQFF.

This clone was seen a single time. J is TRBJ1-5 and V is TRBV6-5, with TRBD1 identical over 7 bases. This CDR3 spans 15 amino acids. Losses at the gene ends were 11 bases for V and 6 bases for J; bases not matched to a gene: 16. Germline V CDR1 and CDR2: MNHEY, SVGAGI. CDR3 in amino acids: CASHTGTASFQPQHF. The CDR3 DNA is TGTGCCTCCCACACCGGGACAGCCTCATTTCAGCCCCAGCATTTT.

The V gene is TRBV4-3, the J gene TRBJ1-4, with D maybe TRBD1 (5 bases). Germline V CDR1 and CDR2: LGHNA, YSLEER. With 0 bases removed from V and 8 bases from J, the gap between germline ends came to 10 bases. This CDR3 region has 14 residues. CDR3 in DNA: TGCGCCAGCAGCCAAGACAGGGATGGCGAAAAACTGTTTTTT. It translates to CASSQDRDGEKLFF.

This chain joins TRBV24-1 and TRBJ2-1, with 9 nucleotides matching TRBD1. The CDR3 spans 19 residues. Trimming took 2 bases from V and 0 from J; bases not matched to a gene: 10. Germline-derived CDR1 and CDR2 are KGHDR and SFDVKD. Written as DNA, the CDR3 is TGTGCCACCAGTGATTCGACAGGGGGAACCACCCCCTCCTACAATGAGCAGTTCTTC. It translates to CATSDSTGGTTPSYNEQFF.

This clone showed up just a few times. The rearrangement joins TRBV5-1 to TRBJ1-5; D remains ambiguous. The CDR3 sequence is 15 residues long. CDR1 and CDR2 from the germline V gene are SGHRS and YFSETQ. The V end was cut by 4 bases, the J end by 3 bases, with 14 bases between. The CDR3 protein is CASSAGVGSNQPQHF. The CDR3 DNA reads as TGCGCCAGCAGCGCTGGAGTCGGCTCCAATCAGCCCCAGCATTTT.

This chain links TRBV6-5 with TRBJ2-5; possible D gene TRBD1, 5 bases. Germline CDR1 reads MNHEY; CDR2 reads SVGAGI. The CDR3 runs 13 residues. Trimming removed 8 bases from V and 2 bases from J, with 12 bases in between. The CDR3 DNA reads as TGTGCCAGCGGAAAACAGGTGCAAGAGACCCAGTACTTC. This codes for CASGKQVQETQYF.

The table lists this clone with a count of one. The gene calls are TRBV5-1 and TRBJ2-1; D may be TRBD2 (6 bases). The CDR3 extends over 13 amino acids. Trimming pared 4 bases from V and 10 bases from J, leaving 15 bases between. Germline CDR1 reads SGHRS; CDR2 reads YFSETQ. The CDR3 reads CASSRWPAGEQFF. The CDR3 DNA sequence: TGCGCCAGCAGCCGATGGCCCGCGGGGGAGCAGTTCTTC.

The chain carries TRBV6-5 and TRBJ2-1; unclear D gene. Trimming cost V 6 bases and J 0 bases, with 9 bases left between them. The CDR3 contains 14 residues. Germline V gene sequence: CDR1 MNHEY, CDR2 SVGAGI. For the CDR3, the DNA is TGTGCCAGCAGCCGCGGATTCTCCTACAATGAGCAGTTCTTC. This encodes CASSRGFSYNEQFF.

For the CDR3, the DNA is TGTGCCAGCAGTCTCCGGACAGGTTTAGTTGATACGCAGTATTTT. Encoded protein: CASSLRTGLVDTQYF. The V and J genes are TRBV6-2 or TRBV6-3 and TRBJ2-3, with 7 bases aligning to TRBD1. The ends lost 5 bases at V and 6 bases at J; junction bases unmatched: 11. The germline V gene has CDR1 MNHEY and CDR2 SVGEGT. CDR3 length: 15 residues.

The chain is built from TRBV20-1 and TRBJ2-7; D gene ambiguous. The CDR3 is 12 amino acids. Germline CDR1 and CDR2: DFQATT and SNEGSKA (reference sequence). V was pared by 3 bases and J by 0 bases, with 6 bases between. As DNA, the CDR3 is TGCAGTGCTAGTTCCATCTCCTACGAGCAGTACTTC. Residues: CSASSISYEQYF.

This clone was observed a single time. The rearrangement uses TRBV18 and TRBJ2-1, with 8 bases identical to TRBD2. This CDR3 has 15 residues. CDR1 is KGHSH and CDR2 is LQKENI in the germline V gene. The trim removed 6 bases at V and 6 bases at J, leaving 10 bases unmatched. CDR3 coding DNA: TGTGCCAGCTCCCCGATGGGGACTAGTATCAATGAGCAGTTCTTC. It is translated as CASSPMGTSINEQFF.

The chain joins TRBV19 to TRBJ1-6, with 8 bases that match TRBD1. This CDR3 has 13 amino acids. CDR1 and CDR2 (germline): LNHDA, SQIVND (reference sequence). Trimming cost V 5 bases and J 11 bases; bases outside gene matches: 5. The CDR3 is CASSDQGATPLHF. In DNA, the CDR3 is TGTGCCAGTAGTGACCAGGGGGCTACACCCCTCCACTTT.